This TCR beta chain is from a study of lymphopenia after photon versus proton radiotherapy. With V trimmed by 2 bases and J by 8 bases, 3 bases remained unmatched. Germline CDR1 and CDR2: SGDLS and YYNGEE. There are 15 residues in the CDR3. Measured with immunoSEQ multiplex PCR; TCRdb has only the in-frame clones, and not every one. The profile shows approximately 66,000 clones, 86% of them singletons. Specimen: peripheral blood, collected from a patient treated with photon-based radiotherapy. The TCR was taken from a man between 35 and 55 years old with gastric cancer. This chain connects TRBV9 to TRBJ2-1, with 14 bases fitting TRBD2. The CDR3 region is CASSVTSGGAHEQFF. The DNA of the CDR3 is TGTGCCAGCAGCGTGACTAGCGGGGGGGCCCATGAGCAGTTCTTC.